The clone carrying this T cell receptor beta chain was counted many times. What it binds is not known. The data originate from a study of T-cell reconstitution after alpha-beta-depleted transplantation in children. As it was prepared, the TCRbeta library received unique molecular identifiers. TCRdb reprocessed the PCR reads via MiXCR and lists one record per CDR3 protein. The table has 200,000 to 250,000 distinct CDR3 sequences, approximately 6.9% seen once; the top ten hold 5.5% to 6.5%. Study-wide findings and caveats: Surviving thymic progenitors and recipient T cells were the source of high TCRbeta diversity at day 60 in some patients. Alpha-beta T cells about two months after transplant reportedly derived from several hundred expanded graft clones.

This TCR derives from a boy aged 2 to 9 with acute lymphoblastic leukemia, due to receive a stem cell transplant. This sample comprised PBMCs, obtained before TCRalphabeta/CD19-depleted stem cell transplant.

Written as DNA, the CDR3 is TGTGCCTGGGAACAGAACACTGAAGCTTTCTTT. It specifies CAWEQNTEAFF. The chain links TRBV30 to TRBJ1-1; D unresolved. V was clipped by 5 bases and J by 1 base, with 5 bases between them. CDR1 GTSNPN and CDR2 SVGIG come from the germline V gene (reference sequence). The CDR3 is 11 amino acids.